Below, 32 T cell receptor beta chains from the same sample are listed, as sequenced in a study of chemoradiotherapy in HPV16-positive cancers. Generated by immunoSEQ multiplex PCR, the TCRdb table keeps only in-frame clones and is missing some. The table includes about 3,200 clones, around 71% detected once. Collection of the sample occurred from a patient who underwent chemoradiotherapy. The receptor source for this set is a human donor with HPV-associated anogenital cancer.

The rearrangement uses TRBV5-1 and TRBJ1-5; D call uncertain. This CDR3 has 10 amino acids. Germline-derived CDR1 and CDR2 are SGHRS and YFSETQ. Trimming shortened V by 10 bases and J by 7 bases, and 9 bases separated the two germline ends. The CDR3 DNA reads as TGCGCCCAAAGTTGGCAGCCCCAGCATTTT. Translation gives CAQSWQPQHF.

The V call is TRBV5-6, the J call TRBJ2-7, with TRBD1 identical over 8 bases. There are 14 residues in the CDR3. In germline, CDR1 is SGHDT, CDR2 YYEEEE. Trimming cost V 4 bases and J 5 bases; bases outside gene matches: 8. The CDR3 sequence is CASSGAAGGNEQYV. CDR3 nucleotide sequence: TGTGCCAGCAGCGGGGCGGCAGGGGGCAACGAGCAGTACGTC.

The chain recombines TRBV30 with TRBJ1-2, with unresolved D. V lost 3 bases, J lost 2 bases, and 10 bases lay in between. This CDR3 is built from 13 residues. Germline CDR1 is GTSNPN and CDR2 is SVGIG (reference sequence). The CDR3 DNA reads as TGTGCCTGGAGCGCCGTGGGCAACTATGGCTACACCTTC. Its translation is CAWSAVGNYGYTF.

V is TRBV27 and J is TRBJ1-1, with D perhaps matching TRBD1 (5 bases). Looked up from germline, CDR1 is MNHEY and CDR2 is SMNVEV (reference sequence). V shed 3 bases and J shed 5 bases, with 16 bases lying between them. CDR3 length: 15 residues. CDR3 region: CASSLVTGQLTEAFF. The CDR3 coding sequence is TGTGCCAGCAGTTTGGTTACTGGACAACTTACTGAAGCTTTCTTT.

The V call is TRBV7-9, the J call TRBJ1-3; possible D gene TRBD1, 5 bases. The CDR3 covers 14 residues. V gave up 1 base and J gave up 2 bases, with 6 bases separating them. Germline CDR1 is SEHNR and CDR2 is FQNEAQ (reference sequence). CDR3 region: CASSLGGAGNTIYF. The CDR3 DNA reads as TGTGCCAGCAGCTTAGGGGGGGCTGGAAACACCATATATTTT. The complete variable domain, with remaining parts taken from reference TRBV7-9 and TRBJ1-3, reads DTGVSQNPRHKITKRGQNVTFRCDPISEHNRLYWYRQTLGQGPEFLTYFQNEAQLEKSRLLSDRFSAERPKGSFSTLEIQRTEQGDSAMYLCASSLGGAGNTIYFGEGSWLTVV.

The V call is TRBV5-1, the J call TRBJ2-2; no reliable D call. This CDR3 contains 13 residues. V lost 5 bases to trimming and J lost 1 base, with 6 bases between them. Germline V gene data show CDR1 as SGHRS and CDR2 as YFSETQ. CDR3: CASRTENTGELFF. The CDR3, as DNA: TGCGCCAGCAGAACAGAGAACACCGGGGAGCTGTTTTTT.

Notes on this clone: The junction departs from germline at one end; a sequencing error may be responsible. The CDR3 coding sequence is TGTGCTAGCAGCCTCGACCGTCTAGCGGGGGGACAAGAGACCCAGTACTTC. Protein: CASSLDRLAGGQETQYF. The chain couples TRBV7-7 to TRBJ2-5, with TRBD2 matching over 11 bases. Germline V CDR1 and CDR2: SSHAT, FNYEAQ (reference sequence). CDR3 length: 17 residues.

The V call is TRBV7-9, the J call TRBJ2-7; TRBD1 aligns across 7 bases. CDR3 length: 14 amino acids. With V trimmed by 0 bases and J by 5 bases, 4 bases remained unmatched. CDR1 and CDR2 (germline): SEHNR, FQNEAQ (reference sequence). This CDR3 is CASSLALTGNEQYF. The CDR3 DNA sequence: TGTGCCAGCAGCTTAGCGTTGACAGGGAACGAGCAGTACTTC.

The chain recombines TRBV4-1 with TRBJ1-5; the D gene is possibly TRBD1 (6 bases). The germline V and J ends were trimmed by 3 bases and 6 bases, with 12 bases remaining between them. The CDR3 consists of 14 residues. The germline V gene encodes CDR1 MGHRA and CDR2 YSYEKL. In DNA form, the CDR3 reads TGCGCCAGCAGCCACACAGGGATGGTTCAGCCCCAGCATTTT. Translated, it gives CASSHTGMVQPQHF.

This chain links TRBV29-1 with TRBJ1-1; perhaps TRBD1 as D (6 bases). The germline CDR1 and CDR2 sequences are SQVTM and ANQGSEA. CDR3 length equals 14 residues. V lost 7 bases to trimming and J lost 1 base, with 16 bases between them. The CDR3 loop reads CSATIGGANTEAFF. The CDR3 DNA reads as TGCAGCGCCACTATCGGGGGGGCGAACACTGAAGCTTTCTTT.

This clone was picked up one time. The V call is TRBV5-6, the J call TRBJ1-2; possible D gene TRBD1, 5 bases. The V and J ends lost 1 base and 4 bases respectively, with 17 bases between them. In germline, CDR1 is SGHDT, CDR2 YYEEEE. The CDR3 consists of 16 residues. CDR3 amino acids: CASSLFGAPSSYGYTF. CDR3 nucleotide sequence: TGTGCCAGCAGCTTGTTCGGGGCACCGTCTAGCTATGGCTACACCTTC.

The J gene is TRBJ1-1, the V gene TRBV10-3, with TRBD1 as a possible D gene (6 bases). Germline V gives CDR1 ENHRY, CDR2 SYGVKD. This CDR3 comprises 14 residues. Trimming took off 3 bases at V and 8 bases at J, with 16 bases between the two ends. The CDR3 region is CAISDIGGRLEAFF. The DNA of the CDR3 is TGTGCCATCAGTGATATCGGGGGGCGCTTAGAAGCTTTCTTT.

This chain links TRBV9 with TRBJ2-5, with 9 bases identical to TRBD1. The CDR3 runs 16 residues. J was trimmed by 4 bases and V by 0 bases; bases with no gene match: 7. CDR1 and CDR2 from the germline V gene are SGDLS and YYNGEE. The CDR3 loop is CASSVDQDRGRETQYF. The DNA for the CDR3 is TGTGCCAGCAGCGTAGATCAGGACAGGGGAAGAGAGACCCAGTACTTC.

The J gene is TRBJ1-1, the V gene TRBV30; no definite D call. V lost 0 bases to trimming and J lost 0 bases, with 5 bases between them. CDR3 length: 13 amino acids. Germline lookup yields CDR1 GTSNPN and CDR2 SVGIG (reference sequence). The CDR3 here is CAWSVIMNTEAFF. The DNA for the CDR3 is TGTGCCTGGAGTGTAATCATGAACACTGAAGCTTTCTTT.

This sequence joins TRBV27 and TRBJ2-2; no clear D gene. The CDR3 is 18 residues long. Trimming left V 4 bases short and J 0 bases short, with 18 bases between. Germline V gives CDR1 MNHEY, CDR2 SMNVEV (reference sequence). CDR3 protein: CASSSHFINRSNTGELFF. DNA of the CDR3: TGTGCCAGCAGTTCACACTTTATTAACAGATCGAACACCGGGGAGCTGTTTTTT.

The chain joins TRBV7-9 to TRBJ1-3; D is undetermined. This CDR3 is 12 amino acids long. Trimming shortened V by 5 bases and J by 2 bases, and 4 bases separated the two germline ends. CDR1 and CDR2 from the germline V gene are SEHNR and FQNEAQ (reference sequence). CDR3 coding DNA: TGTGCCAGCAGCCTGCCTGGAAACACCATATATTTT. Translation gives CASSLPGNTIYF.

This clone was observed once. This chain joins TRBV11-2 and TRBJ2-7; 8 positions match TRBD2. The CDR3 has 15 amino acids. In germline, CDR1 is SGHAT, CDR2 FQNNGV. V was pared by 7 bases and J by 4 bases, with 12 bases of the junction left unmatched. In nucleotides, the CDR3 is TGTGCCAGCACCCCGGGGCCGGGGGGGTCTTACGAGCAGTACTTC. Residues: CASTPGPGGSYEQYF.

This rearrangement joins TRBV19 to TRBJ1-5; 8 bases are a match to TRBD1. The V segment lost 6 bases and the J segment 9 bases; nucleotides outside the gene matches: 7. This CDR3 is 13 amino acids long. The germline V gene encodes CDR1 LNHDA and CDR2 SQIVND (reference sequence). The CDR3, as DNA: TGTGCCAGTAGAGGGACAGGAGAGCGGCCCCAGCATTTT. This gives the protein CASRGTGERPQHF.

The chain is built from TRBV5-6 and TRBJ2-3; TRBD2 matches at 10 bases. Germline V CDR1 and CDR2: SGHDT, YYEEEE. The CDR3 sequence is 17 residues long. The J segment lost 0 bases and the V segment lost 0 bases, leaving 4 bases of the junction unmatched. The CDR3 coding sequence is TGTGCCAGCAGCTTGGGGCTAGCGGGGGTTAGCACAGATACGCAGTATTTT. Protein: CASSLGLAGVSTDTQYF.

The gene calls are TRBV27 and TRBJ2-3; D remains unclear. The V end lost 3 bases, the J end lost 1 base, and 8 bases lay between the germline ends. Germline assignment: CDR1 MNHEY and CDR2 SMNVEV (reference sequence). The CDR3 has 14 amino acids. The CDR3 DNA is TGTGCCAGCAGTTTGAGGCAAGGCACAGATACGCAGTATTTT. Encoded protein: CASSLRQGTDTQYF.

This clone was seen a few times. The chain links TRBV18 to TRBJ1-1, with D possibly being TRBD1 (6 bases). CDR3 length: 15 residues. Trimming cost V 4 bases and J 11 bases, with 23 bases left between them. The germline V gene encodes CDR1 KGHSH and CDR2 LQKENI. CDR3 sequence (DNA): TGTGCCAGCTCACTGCTTACAGGGTCGGTAGGGAACGCTTTCTTT. This sequence encodes CASSLLTGSVGNAFF.

The chain combines TRBV20-1 with TRBJ2-1, with D unclear. CDR3 length equals 11 residues. Germline lookup yields CDR1 DFQATT and CDR2 SNEGSKA (reference sequence). Deletions cut 5 bases from V and 2 bases from J, with 4 bases between. CDR3 sequence (DNA): TGCAGTGCTGACACCTACAATGAGCAGTTCTTC. It codes for CSADTYNEQFF.

The gene calls are TRBV2 and TRBJ1-2; tentatively, D is TRBD1 (5 bases). The CDR3 spans 13 residues. V lost 6 bases and J 1 base, leaving 9 bases between the germline ends. Germline V CDR1 and CDR2: SNHLY, FYNNEI. DNA of the CDR3: TGTGCCAGCAGCCGCGACAGTAACTATGGCTACACCTTC. It codes for CASSRDSNYGYTF.

CDR3 nucleotide sequence: TGTGCCAGCTGCAGGGTGTTAAATGAAAAACTGTTTTTT. It is translated as CASCRVLNEKLFF. The rearrangement links TRBV2 to TRBJ1-4, with D maybe TRBD1 (5 bases). Trimming shortened V by 8 bases and J by 5 bases, and 12 bases separated the two germline ends. This CDR3 spans 13 amino acids. Germline V gene data show CDR1 as SNHLY and CDR2 as FYNNEI.

The chain employs TRBV6-1 and TRBJ1-1; D gene uncertain. The CDR3 contains 13 residues. Germline V gives CDR1 MNHNS, CDR2 SASEGT. V lost 2 bases and J 7 bases, leaving 11 bases between the germline ends. The CDR3 here is CASSEFGRGEAFF. CDR3 sequence (DNA): TGTGCCAGCAGTGAATTTGGCAGAGGTGAAGCTTTCTTT.

The chain combines TRBV4-1 with TRBJ1-6; a possible D gene is TRBD1 (5 bases). Germline V gene lookup returns CDR1 MGHRA and CDR2 YSYEKL. V was pared by 3 bases and J by 4 bases, with 19 bases between. CDR3 length equals 18 residues. The CDR3 sequence is CASSQIADDRPYNSPLHF. CDR3 nucleotides: TGCGCCAGCAGCCAGATCGCAGACGACAGACCTTATAATTCACCCCTCCACTTT.

The chain couples TRBV28 to TRBJ2-2; 8 bases agree with TRBD1. Germline values: CDR1 MDHEN, CDR2 SYDVKM. V was clipped by 6 bases and J by 1 base; unmatched bases: 4. The CDR3 consists of 15 residues. CDR3 coding DNA: TGTGCCAGCAGCCTCGGACAGGGGAACACCGGGGAGCTGTTTTTT. Translating it yields CASSLGQGNTGELFF. Full variable domain (outside the CDR3, taken from reference TRBV28 and TRBJ2-2): DVKVTQSSRYLVKRTGEKVFLECVQDMDHENMFWYRQDPGLGLRLIYFSYDVKMKEKGDIPEGYSVSREKKERFSLILESASTNQTSMYLCASSLGQGNTGELFFGEGSRLTVL.

This rearrangement joins TRBV6-6 to TRBJ2-7; D might be TRBD1 or TRBD2, each matching 5 bases. CDR1 is MNHNY, CDR2 SVGAGI, per germline (reference sequence). The CDR3 is made up of 15 amino acids. With 0 bases removed from V and 6 bases from J, the gap between germline ends came to 15 bases. CDR3 in DNA: TGTGCCAGCAGTTACTCGAGCCTGGGGGAAGGCGAGCAGTACTTC. It specifies CASSYSSLGEGEQYF.

The chain joins TRBV7-9 to TRBJ2-1; D is ambiguous. Trimming removed 6 bases at V and 8 bases at J, with 11 bases between. Germline CDR1 reads SEHNR; CDR2 reads FQNEAQ (reference sequence). This CDR3 is 12 amino acids long. Here the CDR3 DNA reads TGTGCCAGCAGGGGCCAGTTGGATGAGCAGTTCTTC. Its protein product is CASRGQLDEQFF.

The V gene is TRBV4-3, the J gene TRBJ1-5, with a possible D match to TRBD1 (6 bases). Trimming took 1 base from V and 0 from J, leaving 13 bases between them. The CDR3 runs to 17 residues. CDR1 is LGHNA and CDR2 is YSLEER in the germline V gene. The CDR3 is CASSQGLDSYSNQPQHF. The CDR3 nucleotides are TGCGCCAGCAGCCAAGGACTGGACAGCTATAGCAATCAGCCCCAGCATTTT.

This clone was detected only once. This CDR3 is CASSPGTKREKLFF. CDR3 sequence (DNA): TGTGCCAGCAGCCCAGGGACGAAGCGTGAAAAACTGTTTTTT. The chain uses TRBV4-2 and TRBJ1-4; perhaps TRBD1 as D (5 bases). This CDR3 has 14 amino acids. Trimming stripped 4 bases from V and 7 bases from J, with 13 bases between. The germline V gene has CDR1 LGHNA and CDR2 YNFKEQ.

This clone was seen only a few times. The chain combines TRBV6-5 with TRBJ1-1; D uncertain. The CDR3 length is 12 residues. Germline V gene sequence: CDR1 MNHEY, CDR2 SVGAGI. Trimming removed 8 bases from V and 4 bases from J, with 11 bases in between. The CDR3 DNA follows: TGTGCCAGCCAAAAGGAGACCACTGAAGCTTTCTTT. It is translated as CASQKETTEAFF.